The 5 T cell receptor beta chains given below trace back to one sample, sequenced in a study of T cells in Graves' hyperthyroidism and ophthalmopathy. Researchers took RNA transcripts and amplified the TCR beta CDR3 regions from them. First-round RT-PCR of the TCR CDR3 relied on the HTBI primer set. TCRdb passed the multiplex PCR reads through MiXCR, listing each CDR3 protein once. The sample records hundreds of thousands of distinct CDR3 sequences, 15% to 20% being singletons. The sequenced material came from blood. These receptors all come from a man between 35 and 55 years old with Graves' ophthalmopathy.

This clonotype was seen repeatedly, ten times or more. The chain carries TRBV28 and TRBJ2-2, with TRBD2 matching over 10 bases. The CDR3 runs 14 residues. With V trimmed by 5 bases and J by 7 bases, 4 bases remained unmatched. The germline gives CDR1 MDHEN, CDR2 SYDVKM. The CDR3 protein is CASSIEREGGELFF. The CDR3 nucleotides read TGTGCCAGCAGTATCGAGCGGGAGGGCGGGGAGCTGTTTTTT.

This clonotype was observed a handful of times. The chain has TRBV7-6 and TRBJ2-7, with a possible D match to TRBD1 (6 bases). V dropped 0 bases and J dropped 6 bases, with 15 bases sitting between them. Germline V gene sequence: CDR1 SGHVS, CDR2 FNYEAQ. CDR3 length: 15 amino acids. The CDR3 region is CASSLASLLGGEQYF. In nucleotides, the CDR3 is TGTGCCAGCAGCTTAGCAAGCCTTTTAGGGGGCGAGCAGTACTTC.

This clonotype has a handful of counts. J is TRBJ2-7 and V is TRBV18, with 8 bases aligning to TRBD1. J lost 1 base, V lost 5 bases, and 16 bases had no gene match. CDR3 size: 18 residues. The V gene's germline CDR1 is KGHSH and CDR2 LQKENI. The CDR3 region is CASSTIAGQAGRSYEQYF. CDR3 bases: TGTGCCAGCTCAACGATTGCGGGACAGGCCGGTCGGTCCTACGAGCAGTACTTC.

This clonotype occurred a few times. The rearrangement uses TRBV30 and TRBJ1-6, with D possibly TRBD1 on 5 matching bases. Germline CDR1 GTSNPN, CDR2 SVGIG (reference sequence). This CDR3 region has 14 residues. V shed 3 bases and J shed 10 bases, with 16 bases lying between them. The DNA for the CDR3 is TGTGCCTGGAGCCCCGGCAGGGTGAAGTCACCCCTCCACTTT. It translates to CAWSPGRVKSPLHF.

This rearrangement joins TRBV11-3 to TRBJ1-1, with D tentatively TRBD1 (5 bases). Germline V CDR1 and CDR2: SGHNT, YENEEA. The V end was cut by 5 bases, the J end by 4 bases, with 11 bases between. The CDR3 contains 13 residues. DNA of the CDR3: TGTGCCAGCAGCGCCATGAGGGGCACTGAAGCTTTCTTT. Protein sequence: CASSAMRGTEAFF.